These T cell receptor beta chains were read from a single sample in a study of early T cells in non-severe SARS-CoV-2 infection. Using its own MiXCR run on the 5' RACE reads, TCRdb lists one record per CDR3 protein. The sample lists over 90,000 distinct CDR3 sequences; approximately 12% were seen once. The sample in question was whole blood, obtained at baseline. These TCRs come from an adult who was a healthcare worker with PCR-confirmed SARS-CoV-2 infection or an uninfected control (not recorded which). CDR3s include the opening cysteine and the closing phenylalanine or tryptophan. Each record gives: J gene, clone size, V gene, D gene, CDR3 protein, CDR3 DNA. The D gene is left open where the match is weak. Expanded clones are given a class, and other clones once, few, many or no size at all.

TRBJ2-1,once,TRBV15,TRBD2,CATSRGLAEEQFF,TGTGCCACCAGCAGAGGACTAGCGGAAGAGCAGTTCTTC
TRBJ2-5,many,TRBV29-1,.,CSGKLEVGTQYF,TGCAGCGGCAAACTAGAAGTTGGGACCCAGTACTTC
TRBJ2-1,.,TRBV20-1,TRBD2,CSARSPSGFEQFF,TGCAGTGCTAGAAGTCCTAGCGGGTTCGAGCAGTTCTTC
TRBJ1-1,.,TRBV7-3,.,CASSLSQGNTEAFF,TGTGCCAGCAGCTTAAGTCAGGGGAACACTGAAGCTTTCTTT
TRBJ1-4,many,TRBV6-6,TRBD1,CASSYRRGEEKLFF,TGTGCCAGCAGTTACCGCAGGGGGGAAGAAAAACTGTTTTTT
TRBJ1-2,few,TRBV12-2,.,CASRLAGEEVNYGYTF,TGTGCAAGTCGCTTAGCGGGAGAGGAGGTCAACTATGGCTACACCTTC
TRBJ2-3,many,TRBV18,TRBD1,CASSLQGLPDTQYF,TGTGCCAGCTCCCTACAGGGGTTACCAGATACGCAGTATTTT
TRBJ1-1,.,TRBV7-8,.,CASSFGGLGTEAFF,TGTGCCAGCAGCTTTGGGGGGCTAGGGACTGAAGCTTTCTTT
TRBJ2-7,.,TRBV30,.,CAWSVTGGYEQYF,TGTGCCTGGAGTGTAACGGGTGGGTACGAGCAGTACTTC
TRBJ2-1,many,TRBV28,TRBD1,CASSITSTGGNEQFF,TGTGCCAGCAGTATCACGTCGACAGGGGGCAATGAGCAGTTCTTC
TRBJ1-6,few,TRBV7-3,TRBD1,CASSLQGANSPLHF,TGTGCCAGCAGCTTACAGGGGGCGAATTCACCCCTCCACTTT
TRBJ2-7,.,TRBV2,TRBD1,CASSAGGGLEQYF,TGTGCCAGCAGTGCAGGGGGCGGGCTCGAGCAGTACTTC
TRBJ1-6,few,TRBV30,.,CAWSPGGDNSPLHF,TGTGCCTGGTCCCCCGGGGGGGATAATTCACCCCTCCACTTT
TRBJ2-2,few,TRBV20-1,TRBD1,CSARMGQRNTGELFF,TGCAGTGCTAGAATGGGACAGAGAAACACCGGGGAGCTGTTTTTT
TRBJ1-6,many,TRBV28,TRBD1,CASKSVSSNRGNNSPLHF,TGTGCCAGCAAAAGTGTTTCCTCCAACAGGGGCAATAATTCACCCCTCCACTTT
TRBJ1-1,.,TRBV5-1,.,CASSFTVLDTEAFF,TGCGCCAGCAGCTTTACAGTCCTGGACACTGAAGCTTTCTTT
TRBJ2-4,once,TRBV7-9,.,CASSHGGENKNIQYF,TGTGCCAGCAGCCACGGTGGCGAAAACAAAAACATTCAGTACTTC
TRBJ2-3,.,TRBV11-2,TRBD2,CASGPTSGIDTQYF,TGTGCCAGCGGTCCAACTAGCGGGATAGATACGCAGTATTTT
TRBJ2-7,.,TRBV5-1,TRBD2,CASSLRAGGYEQYF,TGCGCCAGCAGCCTACGAGCGGGAGGGTACGAGCAGTACTTC
TRBJ2-2,.,TRBV10-3,.,CAISETRVTGELFF,TGTGCCATCAGTGAAACGCGAGTCACCGGGGAGCTGTTTTTT